Listed below are T cell receptor beta chains from one sample, sequenced in a study of blood T cell repertoires in COVID-19. The data were produced by immunoSEQ multiplex PCR, yet TCRdb's version contains in-frame clones alone and is incomplete. This sample has roughly 140,000 clones, with around 81% found just once. Sequencing was carried out using peripheral blood. The origin of the receptors is a human donor in a cohort sampled during active COVID-19. Each CDR3 is given with its conserved first and last residue.

>TRBV10-1
CASSEKGTSGSTDTQYF
>TRBV6-5
CASRGGRGYEQYF
>TRBV28
CALGGMGTDTQYF
>TRBV6-2/TRBV6-3
CASSAGTSFPEQYF
>TRBV2
CASSERTGRVYEQYF
>TRBV6-4
CASSVDEGSYEQYF
>TRBV10-2
CASSELPGSSYNEQFF
>TRBV10-3
CAISPSSGGNNEQFF
>TRBV5-6
CASSLAVQGGWETQYF
>TRBV2
CASSEDRDQPQHF
>TRBV7-8
CASSQTATYEQYF
>TRBV5-1
CASSLASYEQYF
>TRBV28
CASSLFGILSGNTIYF
>TRBV15
CATSSGKEPTYEQYF